These 5 T cell receptor beta chains came from one sample sequenced in a study of OX40 agonist ivuxolimab in advanced cancers. Sequencing was performed with immunoSEQ multiplex PCR; in TCRdb, only in-frame clones are kept and a portion is missing. The table shows fewer than 65,000 clones, with 79% occurring only once. This specimen consisted of CD4+ or CD8+ T cells sorted from blood, obtained in a trial of the OX40 agonist ivuxolimab. These receptors were taken from an adult with an advanced solid tumor such as melanoma, head and neck, liver or kidney cancer.

This clone was seen only a few times. The V call is TRBV27, the J call TRBJ2-7, with 11 nucleotides matching TRBD1. The germline V gene encodes CDR1 MNHEY and CDR2 SMNVEV (reference sequence). The CDR3 spans 15 residues. The J segment lost 3 bases and the V segment lost 5 bases, leaving 6 bases of the junction unmatched. CDR3 sequence: CASSTPGTGGYEQYF. The CDR3 nucleotides are TGTGCCAGCAGTACTCCCGGGACAGGGGGCTACGAGCAGTACTTC.

The rearrangement joins TRBV4-3 to TRBJ1-2; D ambiguous. V was cut by 0 bases and J by 2 bases, with 13 bases left in between. Per germline, CDR1 LGHNA and CDR2 YSLEER. The CDR3 covers 16 residues. The CDR3 coding sequence is TGCGCCAGCAGCCAAGACTGGGAGCCCTTCAACTATGGCTACACCTTC. Protein product: CASSQDWEPFNYGYTF.

DNA of the CDR3: TGTGCCAGCAGCTTATCGCAGGGGCGCACCGGGGAGCTGTTTTTT. It yields the protein CASSLSQGRTGELFF. The rearrangement links TRBV7-2 to TRBJ2-2, with D possibly being TRBD1 (6 bases). The CDR3 loop spans 15 amino acids. Trimming removed 2 bases at V and 4 bases at J, with 11 bases between. Germline CDR1 SGHTA, CDR2 FQGNSA.

This clone was detected only a few times. Germline and junction disagree at one end, which may indicate a read error. V is TRBV29-1 and J is TRBJ2-7; D tentatively fits TRBD1 or TRBD2 (5 bases each). The germline V gene encodes CDR1 SQVTM and CDR2 ANQGSEA. The CDR3 loop spans 12 amino acids. CDR3 nucleotide sequence: TGCAACGTTGATGGGGGTGGGAACGAGCAGTACTTC. It encodes CNVDGGGNEQYF.

The chain carries TRBV6-5 and TRBJ2-7, with 11 bases identical to TRBD2. V lost 6 bases and J lost 4; bases outside the gene matches: 8. CDR1 MNHEY and CDR2 SVGAGI come from the germline V gene. The CDR3 runs to 15 residues. The CDR3 DNA follows: TGTGCCAGCAGATCACTAGCGGGAGTAAGGTACGAGCAGTACTTC. Translating gives CASRSLAGVRYEQYF.